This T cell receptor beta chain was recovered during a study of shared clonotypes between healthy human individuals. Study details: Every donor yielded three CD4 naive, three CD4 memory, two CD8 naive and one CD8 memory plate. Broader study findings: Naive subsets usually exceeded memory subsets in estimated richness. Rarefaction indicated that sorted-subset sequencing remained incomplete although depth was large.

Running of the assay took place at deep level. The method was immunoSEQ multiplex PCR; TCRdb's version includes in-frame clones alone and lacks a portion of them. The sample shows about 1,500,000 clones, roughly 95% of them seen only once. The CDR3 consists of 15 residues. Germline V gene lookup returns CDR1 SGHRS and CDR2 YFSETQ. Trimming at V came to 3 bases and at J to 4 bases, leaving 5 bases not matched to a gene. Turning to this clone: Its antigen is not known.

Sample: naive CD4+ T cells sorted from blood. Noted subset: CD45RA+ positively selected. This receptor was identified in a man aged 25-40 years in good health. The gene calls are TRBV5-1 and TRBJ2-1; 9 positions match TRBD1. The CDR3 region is CASSYRDRAYNEQFF. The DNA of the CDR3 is TGCGCCAGCAGCTACCGGGACAGGGCGTACAATGAGCAGTTCTTC.